This T cell receptor (beta chain) was found in a study of control samples from healthy donors and cancer patients. Germline CDR1 is LNHDA and CDR2 is SQIVND (reference sequence). Deletions cut 6 bases from V and 1 base from J, with 10 bases between. The CDR3 totals 14 residues. The protocol was immunoSEQ multiplex PCR, while the TCRdb copy is restricted to in-frame clones and leaves out a portion. The table lists 68,000 or so clones, nearly 85% of them singletons. This TCR was recovered from a man between 60 and 75 years old in good health. Sequenced material: blood. The chain carries TRBV19 and TRBJ1-3; no clear D gene. CDR3 loop: CASRGGGSGNTIYF. The CDR3 DNA is TGTGCCAGTAGAGGCGGAGGATCTGGAAACACCATATATTTT.